The clone carrying this T cell receptor beta chain was counted at least ten times. Antigen specificity is unknown. Every naive CD8 library was made from between about 17,000 and 1,100,000 sorted cells with 10%, 30% or 50% RNA. These data originate in a study of molecular identifiers for immune sequencing clone quantification. Broader study findings: Under 1% of molecules in naive cells, but over 97% of effector molecules, belonged to clones above 20 RNA copies. Spiked Jurkat TCR RNA equivalent to one cell reportedly surfaced among some 1 million naive cells.

Trimming took 6 bases from V and 4 from J; bases not matched to a gene: 4. Per the germline V gene, CDR1 is DFQATT and CDR2 is SNEGSKA (reference sequence). This CDR3 has 13 amino acids. TCRdb re-analysed the PCR reads in MiXCR, keeping a single row per CDR3 protein. The sample consists of some 590,000 distinct CDR3 sequences, 25% of them appearing once. The material sequenced was naive CD8+ T cells from blood, with Jurkat cell RNA spiked in. The subset here: FACS-sorted CD8+CD4-CCR7+CD45RA+ naive T cells. The TCR sequence derives from a human donor in good health. Some libraries in this study had Jurkat cell RNA spiked in. The chain combines TRBV20-1 with TRBJ2-7; 12 bases agree with TRBD2. CDR3 amino acids: CSAYGLAGYEQYF. As DNA, the CDR3 is TGCAGTGCCTATGGACTAGCGGGGTACGAGCAGTACTTC.